This T cell receptor (beta chain) is from a study of blood T cells in healthy people across ages. About the study: Per every two T cells, about one barcoded beta molecule was captured by template switching. Whole-study results and caveats: Any changes in expanded clonotypes were possibly confounded, as donor CMV status remained unknown.

The sample holds many counts of this clonotype. The antigen remains unidentified. Trimming left V 5 bases short and J 4 bases short, with 11 bases between. Germline V gene data show CDR1 as SGHTA and CDR2 as FQGTGA. This CDR3 has 13 amino acids. Together with a sample-barcoded 5' primer, a J-beta primer mix was included in a second PCR lasting about 6 to 11 cycles. TCRdb ran MiXCR on the 5' RACE reads and lists one entry per CDR3 protein. The sample comprises around 970,000 distinct CDR3 sequences, roughly 47% of which are singletons, and about a fifth rests with the top ten. V and J are TRBV7-3 and TRBJ1-2; a possible D gene is TRBD1 (6 bases). The sequence derives from a woman aged 55-75 years in good health. The sequenced sample was blood. CDR3 loop: CASSPGQSYGYTF. Written as DNA, the CDR3 is TGTGCCAGCAGCCCAGGACAGAGCTATGGCTACACCTTC.